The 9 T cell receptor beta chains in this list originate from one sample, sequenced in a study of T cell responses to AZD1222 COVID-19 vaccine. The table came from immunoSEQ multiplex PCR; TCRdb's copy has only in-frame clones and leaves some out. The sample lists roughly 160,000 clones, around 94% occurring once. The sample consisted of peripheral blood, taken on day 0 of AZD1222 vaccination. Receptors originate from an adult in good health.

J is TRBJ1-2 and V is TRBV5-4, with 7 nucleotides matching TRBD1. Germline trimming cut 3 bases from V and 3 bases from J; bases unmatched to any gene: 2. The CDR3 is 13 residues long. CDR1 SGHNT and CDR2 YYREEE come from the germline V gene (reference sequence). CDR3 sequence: CASSSGQDYGYTF. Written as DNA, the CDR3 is TGTGCCAGCAGCTCAGGACAGGACTATGGCTACACCTTC.

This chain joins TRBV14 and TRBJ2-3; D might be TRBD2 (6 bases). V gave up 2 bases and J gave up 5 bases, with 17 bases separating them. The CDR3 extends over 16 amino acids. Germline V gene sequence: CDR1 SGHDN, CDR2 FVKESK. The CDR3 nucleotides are TGTGCCAGCAGCCAAAGGGCGGGAAGGTACGGAGATACGCAGTATTTT. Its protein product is CASSQRAGRYGDTQYF.

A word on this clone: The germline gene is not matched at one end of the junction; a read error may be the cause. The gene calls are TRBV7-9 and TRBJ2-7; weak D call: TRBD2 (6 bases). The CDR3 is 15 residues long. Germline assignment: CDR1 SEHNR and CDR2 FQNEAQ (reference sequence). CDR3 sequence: CASSTEGRDSHEQYF. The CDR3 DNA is TGTGCCAGCAGTACCGAGGGCAGGGACTCCCACGAGCAGTACTTC.

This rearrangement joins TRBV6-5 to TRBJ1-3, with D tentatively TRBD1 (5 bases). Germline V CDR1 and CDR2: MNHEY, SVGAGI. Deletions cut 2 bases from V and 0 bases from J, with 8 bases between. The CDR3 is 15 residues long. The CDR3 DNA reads TGTGCCAGCAGTTACGGGGGGGGCTCTGGAAACACCATATATTTT. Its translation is CASSYGGGSGNTIYF.

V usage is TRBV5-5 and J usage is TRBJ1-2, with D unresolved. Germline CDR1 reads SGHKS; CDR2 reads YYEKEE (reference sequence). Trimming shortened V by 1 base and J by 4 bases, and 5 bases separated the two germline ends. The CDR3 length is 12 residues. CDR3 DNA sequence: TGTGCCAGCAGCTTGACCTCCTATGGCTACACCTTC. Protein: CASSLTSYGYTF.

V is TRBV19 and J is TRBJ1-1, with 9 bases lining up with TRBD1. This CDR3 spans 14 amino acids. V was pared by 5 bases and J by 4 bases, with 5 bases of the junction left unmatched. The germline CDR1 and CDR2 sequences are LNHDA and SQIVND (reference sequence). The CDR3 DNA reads TGTGCCAGTAGTTCAGCGGACAGGGGCACTGAAGCTTTCTTT. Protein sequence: CASSSADRGTEAFF.

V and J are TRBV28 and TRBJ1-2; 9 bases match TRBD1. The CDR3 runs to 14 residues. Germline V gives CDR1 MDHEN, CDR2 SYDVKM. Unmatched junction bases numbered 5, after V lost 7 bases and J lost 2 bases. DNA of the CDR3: TGTGCCAGCAACCTAGGACAGGGGAACTATGGCTACACCTTC. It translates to CASNLGQGNYGYTF.

CDR3 in amino acids: CASQEMDTQYF. The DNA for the CDR3 is TGTGCCAGCCAGGAGATGGATACGCAGTATTTT. The chain links TRBV2 to TRBJ2-3; D is unresolved. CDR1 SNHLY and CDR2 FYNNEI come from the germline V gene. Deletions cut 8 bases from V and 6 bases from J, with 9 bases between. CDR3 length equals 11 residues.

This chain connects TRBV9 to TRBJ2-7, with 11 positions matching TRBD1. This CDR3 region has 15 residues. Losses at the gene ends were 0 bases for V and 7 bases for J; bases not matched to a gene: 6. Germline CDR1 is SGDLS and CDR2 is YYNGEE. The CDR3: CASSVDGTGGREQYF. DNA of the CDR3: TGTGCCAGCAGCGTAGACGGGACAGGGGGTAGGGAGCAGTACTTC.